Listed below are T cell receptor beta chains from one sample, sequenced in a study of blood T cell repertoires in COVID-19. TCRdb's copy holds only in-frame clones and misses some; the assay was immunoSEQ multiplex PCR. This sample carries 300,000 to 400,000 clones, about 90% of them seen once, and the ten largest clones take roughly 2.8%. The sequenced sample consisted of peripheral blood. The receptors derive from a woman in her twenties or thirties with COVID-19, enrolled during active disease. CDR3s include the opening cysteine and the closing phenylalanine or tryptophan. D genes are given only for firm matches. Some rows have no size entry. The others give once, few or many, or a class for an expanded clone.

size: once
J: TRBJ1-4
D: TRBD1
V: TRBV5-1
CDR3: CASSLRQGNEKLFF
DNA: TGCGCCAGCAGCTTGCGACAGGGGAATGAAAAACTGTTTTTT

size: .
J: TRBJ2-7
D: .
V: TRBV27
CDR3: CASNRDCEQYF
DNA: TGTGCCAGCAACCGGGACTGCGAGCAGTACTTC

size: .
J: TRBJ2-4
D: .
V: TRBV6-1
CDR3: CASSEEGGRGMVGRAKNIQYF
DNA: TGTGCCAGCAGTGAAGAGGGAGGTCGGGGGATGGTAGGACGGGCCAAAAACATTCAGTACTTC

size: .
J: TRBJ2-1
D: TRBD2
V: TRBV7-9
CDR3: CASSPTSGLSGDEQFF
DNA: TGTGCCAGCAGCCCAACTAGCGGGTTATCAGGGGATGAGCAGTTCTTC

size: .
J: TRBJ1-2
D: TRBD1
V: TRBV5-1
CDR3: CASSLGTGTNYGYTF
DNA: TGCGCCAGCAGCTTGGGGACAGGTACGAACTATGGCTACACCTTC

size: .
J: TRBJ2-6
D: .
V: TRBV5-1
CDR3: CASSLEASRGMGANVLTF
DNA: TGCGCCAGCAGCTTGGAGGCGTCCCGGGGTATGGGGGCCAACGTCCTGACTTTC

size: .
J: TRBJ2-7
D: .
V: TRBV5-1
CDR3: CASSQGAYEQYF
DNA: TGCGCCAGCAGCCAAGGGGCCTACGAGCAGTACTTC

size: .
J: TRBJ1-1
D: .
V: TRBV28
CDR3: CASSLSTEAFF
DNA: TGTGCCAGCAGCCTGAGCACTGAAGCTTTCTTT

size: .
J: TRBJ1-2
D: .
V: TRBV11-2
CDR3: CASSLDPRGYTF
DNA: TGTGCCAGCAGCTTAGATCCGAGAGGCTACACCTTC

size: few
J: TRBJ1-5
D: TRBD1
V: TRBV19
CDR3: CASSTTGGQQPQHF
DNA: TGTGCCAGTAGTACAACAGGGGGCCAACAGCCCCAGCATTTT

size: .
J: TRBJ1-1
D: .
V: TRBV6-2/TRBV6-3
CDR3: CASSYIPDTEAFF
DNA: TGTGCCAGCAGTTACATCCCAGACACTGAAGCTTTCTTT

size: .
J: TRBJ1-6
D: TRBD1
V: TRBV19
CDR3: CASSRRQGSDSPLHF
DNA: TGTGCCAGTAGCAGGCGACAGGGTTCGGATTCACCCCTCCACTTT

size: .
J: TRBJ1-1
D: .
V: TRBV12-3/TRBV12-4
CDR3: CASSRTLNTEAFF
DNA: TGTGCCAGCAGCCGCACATTAAACACTGAAGCTTTCTTT

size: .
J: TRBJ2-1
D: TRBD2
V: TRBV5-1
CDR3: CASSLALAGGNEQFF
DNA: TGCGCCAGCAGCTTGGCCCTAGCGGGAGGCAATGAGCAGTTCTTC

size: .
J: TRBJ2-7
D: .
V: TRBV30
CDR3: CAWGQYEQYF
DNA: TGTGCCTGGGGACAGTACGAGCAGTACTTC

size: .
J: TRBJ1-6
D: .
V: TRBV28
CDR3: CASSFGGPLHF
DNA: TGTGCCAGCAGTTTCGGGGGACCCCTCCACTTT

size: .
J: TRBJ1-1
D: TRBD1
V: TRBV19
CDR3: CASSIGDRHDTEAFF
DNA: TGTGCCAGTAGTATAGGGGACAGACATGACACTGAAGCTTTCTTT

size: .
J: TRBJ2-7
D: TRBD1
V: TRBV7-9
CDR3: CASSSRQGSSYEQYF
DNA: TGTGCCAGCAGCTCCCGACAGGGGAGCTCCTACGAGCAGTACTTC

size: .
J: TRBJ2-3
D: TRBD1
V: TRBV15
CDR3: CATSRAKTGSPDTQYF
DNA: TGTGCCACCAGCAGAGCCAAGACAGGGTCGCCAGATACGCAGTATTTT

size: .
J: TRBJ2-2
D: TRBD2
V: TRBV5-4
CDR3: CASSRGGLAANTGELFF
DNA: TGTGCCAGCAGCCGGGGGGGACTAGCGGCGAACACCGGGGAGCTGTTTTTT

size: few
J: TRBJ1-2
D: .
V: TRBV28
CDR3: CASSPPLNYGYTF
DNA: TGTGCCAGCAGCCCCCCACTAAACTATGGCTACACCTTC

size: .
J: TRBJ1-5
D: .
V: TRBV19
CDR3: CASSIGSSNQPQHF
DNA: TGTGCCAGTAGTATAGGTAGTAGCAATCAGCCCCAGCATTTT

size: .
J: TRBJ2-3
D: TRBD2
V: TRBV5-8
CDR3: CASSTGGLAADTQYF
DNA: TGTGCCAGCAGCACCGGCGGACTAGCGGCAGATACGCAGTATTTT

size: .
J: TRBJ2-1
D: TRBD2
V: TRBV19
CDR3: CASSITGTSGLPTYNEQFF
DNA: TGTGCCAGTAGTATCACCGGGACTAGCGGGCTTCCTACCTACAATGAGCAGTTCTTC

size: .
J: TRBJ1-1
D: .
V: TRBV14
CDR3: CASSQGRRRMNTEAFF
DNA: TGTGCCAGCAGCCAAGGTCGACGGCGGATGAACACTGAAGCTTTCTTT

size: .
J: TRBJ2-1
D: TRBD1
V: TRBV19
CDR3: CASSTLGDRGYFF
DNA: TGTGCCAGTAGTACACTAGGGGACAGGGGGTACTTCTTC